These 12 T cell receptor beta chains came from one sample sequenced in a study of T cells in Graves' hyperthyroidism and ophthalmopathy. The CDR3 regions of TCR beta were amplified from RNA transcripts. The HTBI set primed first-round TCR CDR3 RT-PCR. In TCRdb, the multiplex PCR reads were re-called with MiXCR into one record per CDR3 protein. The sample contains about 580,000 distinct CDR3 sequences, approximately 15% of which appear only once. Sequences were obtained from blood. The receptors here all came from a woman aged 25 to 39 with Graves' hyperthyroidism that later progressed to Graves' ophthalmopathy.

V and J are TRBV28 and TRBJ2-3, with TRBD2 matching over 11 bases. With V trimmed by 6 bases and J by 10 bases, 15 bases remained unmatched. Germline V gene lookup returns CDR1 MDHEN and CDR2 SYDVKM. The CDR3 is made up of 16 amino acids. The DNA of the CDR3 is TGTGCCAGCAGCCCACGGGGTAGCGGGAGGGGACTTGCGCAGTATTTT. Its protein product is CASSPRGSGRGLAQYF.

This clonotype was picked up many times. V and J are TRBV6-5 and TRBJ2-5; the match to TRBD1 covers 9 bases. The germline V gene encodes CDR1 MNHEY and CDR2 SVGAGI. The trim removed 0 bases at V and 5 bases at J, leaving 4 bases unmatched. This CDR3 contains 15 residues. CDR3 sequence: CASSYSDRGVETQYF. CDR3 coding DNA: TGTGCCAGCAGTTACTCGGACAGGGGAGTTGAGACCCAGTACTTC.

The table lists this clonotype with a few counts. The V gene is TRBV12-3 or TRBV12-4, the J gene TRBJ1-2, with D possibly TRBD1 on 6 matching bases. V was shortened by 6 bases and J by 5 bases, with 19 bases between the two germline ends. This CDR3 contains 15 residues. Here the CDR3 DNA reads TGTGCCAGCAGCGACGCTCGGGGGCAATGGTATGGCTACACCTTC. Protein product: CASSDARGQWYGYTF.

At least ten counts were recorded for this clonotype. The chain joins TRBV2 to TRBJ1-3, with D uncertain. The V end lost 6 bases, the J end lost 1 base, and 7 bases lay between the germline ends. Germline-derived CDR1 and CDR2 are SNHLY and FYNNEI. The CDR3 consists of 13 residues. CDR3 in amino acids: CASRGLSGNTIYF. CDR3 DNA sequence: TGTGCCAGCAGAGGGCTTTCTGGAAACACCATATATTTT.

This clonotype was counted between two and nine times. The V and J genes are TRBV3-1 and TRBJ1-1; the D is unclear. This CDR3 region has 14 residues. Trimming cost V 1 base and J 4 bases, with 10 bases left between them. In germline, CDR1 is LGHDT, CDR2 YNNKEL (reference sequence). CDR3: CASSQVMGGTEAFF. In DNA form, the CDR3 reads TGTGCCAGCAGCCAAGTAATGGGAGGCACTGAAGCTTTCTTT.

Notes on this clonotype: A read error may explain this, as a much larger clone is one base away. The CDR3, as DNA: TGTGCCTACGGAGGGGGTTGGACTGAAGCTTTCTTT. It yields the protein CAYGGGWTEAFF. This chain uses TRBV30 with TRBJ1-1, with D possibly being TRBD1 (6 bases). The CDR3 covers 12 residues. Deletions cut 7 bases from V and 5 bases from J, with 14 bases between. The V gene's germline CDR1 is GTSNPN and CDR2 SVGIG (reference sequence). Full variable domain (rest looked up from reference TRBV30 and TRBJ1-1): SQTIHQWPATLVQPVGSPLSLECTVEGTSNPNLYWYRQAAGRGLQLLFYSVGIGQISSEVPQNLSASRPQDRQFILSSKKLLLSDSGFYLCAYGGGWTEAFFGQGTRLTVV.

This clonotype was seen repeatedly, ten times or more. The chain is built from TRBV2 and TRBJ1-6; tentatively, D is TRBD1 (6 bases). CDR1 and CDR2 from the germline V gene are SNHLY and FYNNEI. The CDR3 spans 12 residues. The V gene lost 11 bases and the J gene lost 13 bases, with 18 bases spanning the gap. CDR3: CAGTKGDDPLHF. In nucleotides, the CDR3 is TGTGCCGGGACCAAGGGGGACGATCCCCTCCACTTT.

This clonotype was found many times. The chain is built from TRBV27 and TRBJ2-1, with D possibly matching TRBD1 (5 bases). The CDR3 runs to 13 residues. Deletions cut 3 bases from V and 9 bases from J, with 12 bases between. The germline CDR1 and CDR2 sequences are MNHEY and SMNVEV (reference sequence). As DNA, the CDR3 is TGTGCCAGCAGTTTGCAGGGTGTTCTTGAGCAGTTCTTC. This translates into CASSLQGVLEQFF.

This clonotype was detected a few times. V gene TRBV24-1 combines with J gene TRBJ1-5; D gene unclear. This CDR3 has 13 amino acids. V lost 5 bases to trimming and J lost 5 bases, with 9 bases between them. The germline V gene encodes CDR1 KGHDR and CDR2 SFDVKD. CDR3 residues: CATSGGTYQPQHF. DNA for the CDR3: TGTGCCACCAGTGGGGGTACATATCAGCCCCAGCATTTT.

The chain recombines TRBV18 with TRBJ2-2; 10 nucleotides match TRBD1. Germline CDR1 and CDR2: KGHSH and LQKENI. There are 15 residues in the CDR3. Trimming cost V 6 bases and J 4 bases; bases outside gene matches: 5. CDR3 residues: CASSRWDRGTGELFF. The CDR3 DNA follows: TGTGCCAGCTCTCGCTGGGACAGGGGCACCGGGGAGCTGTTTTTT.

This clonotype showed up just a few times. The rearrangement joins TRBV2 to TRBJ2-3; D call uncertain. Per the germline V gene, CDR1 is SNHLY and CDR2 is FYNNEI. The ends were cut back, 5 bases at V and 4 bases at J, with 10 bases in the middle. This CDR3 contains 13 residues. The CDR3 DNA reads TGTGCCAGCAGTCGTAACCTCGCAGATACGCAGTATTTT. Translation gives CASSRNLADTQYF.

The V call is TRBV6-2 or TRBV6-3, the J call TRBJ1-6; 9 positions match TRBD1. The CDR3 extends over 15 amino acids. J was trimmed by 7 bases and V by 7 bases; bases with no gene match: 8. Germline CDR1 and CDR2: MNHEY and SVGEGT. The DNA of the CDR3 is TGTGCCAGCACAAAAGGACAGGGGCGCAATTCACCCCTCCACTTT. Translated, it gives CASTKGQGRNSPLHF.